The 4 T cell receptor beta chains below were found in one sample sequenced in a study of response to subunit inactivated influenza vaccine. TCRdb fed the RT-PCR reads into MiXCR, producing one record per CDR3 protein. This sample has 530,000 or so distinct CDR3 sequences, with about 10% found just once. Material: PBMCs from blood, obtained on the day of vaccination. Every receptor here comes from a man in his fifties or sixties who received an inactivated influenza vaccine.

This clonotype was picked up a small number of times. V usage is TRBV11-3 and J usage is TRBJ2-2; TRBD1 matches at 9 bases. Germline V lookup: CDR1 SGHNT, CDR2 YENEEA. After removal of 4 bases from V and 5 bases from J, the junction contained 5 bases not matched to a gene. The CDR3 has 15 residues. CDR3 amino acids: CASSWGQGGTGELFF. The CDR3 DNA is TGTGCCAGCAGCTGGGGACAGGGAGGTACCGGGGAGCTGTTTTTT.

This chain connects TRBV29-1 to TRBJ2-7; no firm D call. The V end was cut by 0 bases, the J end by 2 bases, with 8 bases between. Per the germline V gene, CDR1 is SQVTM and CDR2 is ANQGSEA. The CDR3 length is 13 residues. The CDR3 sequence: CSVEDNYAYEQYF. The CDR3 bases are TGCAGCGTTGAAGATAACTACGCCTACGAGCAGTACTTC.

In its sample, this clonotype was seen a few times. This chain links TRBV5-1 with TRBJ1-1; D unresolved. CDR1 is SGHRS and CDR2 is YFSETQ in the germline V gene. The CDR3 runs to 13 residues. V lost 0 bases and J 11 bases, leaving 14 bases between the germline ends. The CDR3 reads CASSLDGGRNAFF. CDR3 bases: TGCGCCAGCAGCTTGGACGGAGGGAGGAACGCTTTCTTT.

The CDR3 bases are TGTGCCAGCAGCTCGGGAGGCGCCAGGGTTAACACCGGGGAGCTGTTTTTT. Amino acid sequence: CASSSGGARVNTGELFF. The chain carries TRBV5-4 and TRBJ2-2, with 7 positions matching TRBD2. Germline V gives CDR1 SGHNT, CDR2 YYREEE (reference sequence). V lost 3 bases and J lost 2; bases outside the gene matches: 10. This CDR3 is built from 17 residues.